This is a list of T cell receptor beta chains from one sample in a study of cytomegalovirus exposure and HLA in healthy donors. The assay was immunoSEQ multiplex PCR, and TCRdb's table has in-frame clones only and misses some. The sample yields about 140,000 clones, just under 80% seen once. The specimen was PBMCs. Source of these receptors: a man aged 25-45 years in good health and CMV-seronegative. The CDR3 runs from the conserved cysteine through the conserved F or W. The D gene is left open where the match is weak. The size entry is marked missing in some rows and otherwise reads once, few, many or a size class.

clone size: -
V gene: TRBV28
D gene: TRBD1
J gene: TRBJ1-1
CDR3 DNA: TGTGCCAGCAGTCGACAGGGGACGACTGAAGCTTTCTTT
CDR3 protein: CASSRQGTTEAFF

clone size: -
V gene: TRBV5-1
D gene: -
J gene: TRBJ1-2
CDR3 DNA: TGCGCCAGCAGCTGGACAGTCCGGGGGGACTATGGCTACACCTTC
CDR3 protein: CASSWTVRGDYGYTF

clone size: -
V gene: TRBV6-5
D gene: TRBD1
J gene: TRBJ1-1
CDR3 DNA: TGTGCCAGCAGTAACAGGGACAGGGTGAACACTGAAGCTTTCTTT
CDR3 protein: CASSNRDRVNTEAFF

clone size: -
V gene: TRBV6-5
D gene: -
J gene: TRBJ1-3
CDR3 DNA: TGTGCCAGCAGTTACGACAGATCGTCTGGAAACACCATATATTTT
CDR3 protein: CASSYDRSSGNTIYF

clone size: -
V gene: TRBV30
D gene: TRBD1
J gene: TRBJ2-2
CDR3 DNA: TGTGCCTGGAGGGGACAGGGGGCTATCGGGGAGCTGTTTTTT
CDR3 protein: CAWRGQGAIGELFF

clone size: few
V gene: TRBV7-6
D gene: -
J gene: TRBJ2-2
CDR3 DNA: TGTGCCAGCAGCGGCCGGCTAGGCGACACCGGGGAGCTGTTTTTT
CDR3 protein: CASSGRLGDTGELFF

clone size: -
V gene: TRBV7-3
D gene: -
J gene: TRBJ2-2
CDR3 DNA: TGTGCCAGCAGCTTAACGAATGTGCGGGGAACCGGGGAGCTGTTTTTT
CDR3 protein: CASSLTNVRGTGELFF

clone size: -
V gene: TRBV27
D gene: TRBD1
J gene: TRBJ1-2
CDR3 DNA: TGTGCCAGCAGTCCCCTCGACAGGGCCGCCGGGGGCTATGGCTACACCTTC
CDR3 protein: CASSPLDRAAGGYGYTF

clone size: once
V gene: TRBV2
D gene: -
J gene: TRBJ2-1
CDR3 DNA: TGTGCCAGCAGTGAAAACGGGTCATCACCTTCCTACAATGAGCAGTTCTTC
CDR3 protein: CASSENGSSPSYNEQFF

clone size: -
V gene: TRBV10-1
D gene: TRBD2
J gene: TRBJ2-2
CDR3 DNA: TGCGCCAGCACACAGGGGAATGCACTAGCGGGGGCCCTGAACACCGGGGAGCTGTTTTTT
CDR3 protein: CASTQGNALAGALNTGELFF

clone size: -
V gene: TRBV5-1
D gene: -
J gene: TRBJ1-1
CDR3 DNA: TGCGCCAGCAGCTTGGTGGGCCTAGGGAGCCTCATGAACACTGAAGCTTTCTTT
CDR3 protein: CASSLVGLGSLMNTEAFF

clone size: once
V gene: TRBV28
D gene: TRBD1
J gene: TRBJ1-4
CDR3 DNA: TGTGCCAGCAGGGGCCTCGGCCGGGACAGGGGCGGAACTAATGAAAAACTGTTTTTT
CDR3 protein: CASRGLGRDRGGTNEKLFF

clone size: -
V gene: TRBV6-5
D gene: -
J gene: TRBJ2-7
CDR3 DNA: TGTGCCAGCAGTTACTCTGGGAGATCAGAGGAGCAGTACTTC
CDR3 protein: CASSYSGRSEEQYF

clone size: -
V gene: TRBV30
D gene: TRBD1
J gene: TRBJ2-7
CDR3 DNA: TGTGCCTGGACTATCGGGACAGGGCGCTACGAGCAGTACTTC
CDR3 protein: CAWTIGTGRYEQYF

clone size: -
V gene: TRBV30
D gene: -
J gene: TRBJ2-2
CDR3 DNA: TGTGCCTGGAGGGGGGGGCCGAACACCGGGGAGCTGTTTTTT
CDR3 protein: CAWRGGPNTGELFF

clone size: -
V gene: TRBV27
D gene: -
J gene: TRBJ2-3
CDR3 DNA: TGTGCCAGCAGCCCCGGAGGTTGGACTAGCACAGATACGCAGTATTTT
CDR3 protein: CASSPGGWTSTDTQYF

clone size: few
V gene: TRBV5-1
D gene: TRBD1
J gene: TRBJ1-1
CDR3 DNA: TGCGCCAGCAGCCCTAGACAGGGGACCCTCCCGAAGGACACTGAAGCTTTCTTT
CDR3 protein: CASSPRQGTLPKDTEAFF

clone size: -
V gene: TRBV7-9
D gene: -
J gene: TRBJ1-4
CDR3 DNA: TGTGCCAGCAGCTTATCTGGGCAAACAACTAATGAAAAACTGTTTTTT
CDR3 protein: CASSLSGQTTNEKLFF

clone size: -
V gene: TRBV30
D gene: -
J gene: TRBJ1-1
CDR3 DNA: TGTGCCTGGAGTGCCCTCTCGGGGGGGCGGGGGGGCACTGAAGCTTTCTTT
CDR3 protein: CAWSALSGGRGGTEAFF

clone size: -
V gene: TRBV6-5
D gene: -
J gene: TRBJ1-6
CDR3 DNA: TGTGCCAGCTTGTTATCGAGCTCCTATAATTCACCCCTCCACTTT
CDR3 protein: CASLLSSSYNSPLHF

clone size: -
V gene: TRBV9
D gene: TRBD1
J gene: TRBJ2-7
CDR3 DNA: TGTGCCAGCAGCGTAGGCGGGACAGGTTCCTACGAGCAGTACTTC
CDR3 protein: CASSVGGTGSYEQYF

clone size: -
V gene: TRBV28
D gene: TRBD2
J gene: TRBJ2-7
CDR3 DNA: TGTGCCAGCAGTCCGGGGGGGCCCCCTTTCGAGCAGTACTTC
CDR3 protein: CASSPGGPPFEQYF

clone size: -
V gene: TRBV5-1
D gene: -
J gene: TRBJ1-1
CDR3 DNA: TGCGCCAGCAGCGTGCACAGGAACACTGAAGCTTTCTTT
CDR3 protein: CASSVHRNTEAFF

clone size: -
V gene: TRBV29-1
D gene: TRBD2
J gene: TRBJ2-7
CDR3 DNA: TGCAGCGTTGAATTGAGCGGAACTAGCGGAACCTACGAGCAGTACTTC
CDR3 protein: CSVELSGTSGTYEQYF

clone size: -
V gene: TRBV5-4
D gene: TRBD1
J gene: TRBJ1-2
CDR3 DNA: TGTGCCAGCAGCCGTCCGGGACAGGGGTTCGGCTACACCTTC
CDR3 protein: CASSRPGQGFGYTF

clone size: -
V gene: TRBV5-4
D gene: TRBD1
J gene: TRBJ2-2
CDR3 DNA: TGTGCCAGCAGCGTGATACAGGGGGCCGGCACCGGGGAGCTGTTTTTT
CDR3 protein: CASSVIQGAGTGELFF

clone size: -
V gene: TRBV28
D gene: -
J gene: TRBJ2-7
CDR3 DNA: TGTGCCAGCAGTTTATCACAGGGAAATTCCTACGAGCAGTACTTC
CDR3 protein: CASSLSQGNSYEQYF

clone size: few
V gene: TRBV6-5
D gene: -
J gene: TRBJ1-5
CDR3 DNA: TGTGCCAGCAGAGTATCGTGGAGGGGCTCTCAGCCCCAGAATTTT
CDR3 protein: CASRVSWRGSQPQNF